This T cell receptor (beta chain) was identified in a study of T-cell reconstitution after alpha-beta-depleted transplantation in children. For TCRbeta, the library was prepared with unique molecular identifiers. TCRdb re-called the PCR reads with MiXCR, one entry per CDR3 protein. The sample shows about 370,000 distinct CDR3 sequences, 20% of them seen only once. This clonotype was detected ten times or more. The sample was PBMCs from the stem cell graft donor, taken from the stem cell graft. The clonotype was recovered from a human donor who donated a stem cell graft to a child with acute myeloid leukemia.

CDR3 sequence (DNA): TGTGCCAGCAGACGGGACAGGGGCTACGAGCAGTACTTC. Translation: CASRRDRGYEQYF. The gene calls are TRBV6-5 and TRBJ2-7; 10 bases map to TRBD1. The V and J ends lost 6 bases and 3 bases, in that order; junction bases with no gene match: 2. CDR1 and CDR2 from the germline V gene are MNHEY and SVGAGI. The CDR3 is made up of 13 amino acids.